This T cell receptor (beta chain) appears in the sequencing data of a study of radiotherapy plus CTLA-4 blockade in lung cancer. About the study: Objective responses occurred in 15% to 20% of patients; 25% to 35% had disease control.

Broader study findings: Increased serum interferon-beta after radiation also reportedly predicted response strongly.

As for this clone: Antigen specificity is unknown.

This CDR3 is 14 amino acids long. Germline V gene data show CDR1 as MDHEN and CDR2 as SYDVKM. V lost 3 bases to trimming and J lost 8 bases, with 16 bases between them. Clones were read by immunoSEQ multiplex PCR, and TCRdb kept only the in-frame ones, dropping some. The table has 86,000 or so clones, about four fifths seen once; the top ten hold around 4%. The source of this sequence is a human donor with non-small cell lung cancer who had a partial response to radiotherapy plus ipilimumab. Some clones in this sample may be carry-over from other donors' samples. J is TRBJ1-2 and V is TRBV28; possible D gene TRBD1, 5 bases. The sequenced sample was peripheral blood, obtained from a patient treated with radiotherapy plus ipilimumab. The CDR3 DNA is TGTGCCAGCAGTTTCGCGTCCAGGGCCGGGGGCTACACCTTC. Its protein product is CASSFASRAGGYTF.